This T cell receptor (beta chain) was sequenced in a study of CD8+ T cells in alopecia areata. For the study at large: Tofacitinib administration to treated patients was oral, at 5 to 10 mg twice daily.

The authors extracted RNA and reverse transcribed it into cDNA as the sequencing template. Sequencing was performed with immunoSEQ multiplex PCR; in TCRdb, only in-frame clones are kept and a portion is missing. The sample gives fewer than 250,000 clones, approximately 61% of which show up once; 0.85% to 1.3% is in the top ten. As for treatment: oral pan-JAK inhibitor, 5-10 mg twice daily. Researchers gathered lesional scalp punch biopsies and peripheral blood from patients with alopecia areata. Unmatched junction bases numbered 8, after V lost 4 bases and J lost 0 bases. The CDR3 is made up of 18 amino acids. The germline CDR1 and CDR2 sequences are SGHNT and YYREEE (reference sequence).

The sample here was CD4+ T cells sorted from blood, taken at week 24, from a patient treated with tofacitinib. The chain employs TRBV5-4 and TRBJ2-6; 9 nucleotides match TRBD1. The receptor's source is a human donor with alopecia areata. CDR3: CASSPTTGGLSGANVLTF. The DNA for the CDR3 is TGTGCCAGCAGCCCAACTACAGGGGGCCTCTCTGGGGCCAACGTCCTGACTTTC.